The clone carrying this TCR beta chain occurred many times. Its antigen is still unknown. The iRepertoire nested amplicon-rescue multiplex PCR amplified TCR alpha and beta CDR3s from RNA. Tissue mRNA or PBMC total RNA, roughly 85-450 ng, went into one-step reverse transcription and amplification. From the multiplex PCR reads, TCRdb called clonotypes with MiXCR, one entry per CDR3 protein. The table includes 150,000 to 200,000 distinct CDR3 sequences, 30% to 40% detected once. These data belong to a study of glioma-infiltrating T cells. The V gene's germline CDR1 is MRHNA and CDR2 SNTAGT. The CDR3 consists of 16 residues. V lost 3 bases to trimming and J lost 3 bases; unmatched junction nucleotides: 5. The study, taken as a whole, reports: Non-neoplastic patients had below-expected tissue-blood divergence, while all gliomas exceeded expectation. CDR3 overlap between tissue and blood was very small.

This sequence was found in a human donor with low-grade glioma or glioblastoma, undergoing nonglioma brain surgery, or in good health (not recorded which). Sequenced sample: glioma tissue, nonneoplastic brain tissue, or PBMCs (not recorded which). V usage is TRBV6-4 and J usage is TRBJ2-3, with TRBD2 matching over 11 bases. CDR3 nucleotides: TGTGCCAGCAGTGAGCTAGCGGGAGGCTCGACAGATACGCAGTATTTT. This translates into CASSELAGGSTDTQYF.